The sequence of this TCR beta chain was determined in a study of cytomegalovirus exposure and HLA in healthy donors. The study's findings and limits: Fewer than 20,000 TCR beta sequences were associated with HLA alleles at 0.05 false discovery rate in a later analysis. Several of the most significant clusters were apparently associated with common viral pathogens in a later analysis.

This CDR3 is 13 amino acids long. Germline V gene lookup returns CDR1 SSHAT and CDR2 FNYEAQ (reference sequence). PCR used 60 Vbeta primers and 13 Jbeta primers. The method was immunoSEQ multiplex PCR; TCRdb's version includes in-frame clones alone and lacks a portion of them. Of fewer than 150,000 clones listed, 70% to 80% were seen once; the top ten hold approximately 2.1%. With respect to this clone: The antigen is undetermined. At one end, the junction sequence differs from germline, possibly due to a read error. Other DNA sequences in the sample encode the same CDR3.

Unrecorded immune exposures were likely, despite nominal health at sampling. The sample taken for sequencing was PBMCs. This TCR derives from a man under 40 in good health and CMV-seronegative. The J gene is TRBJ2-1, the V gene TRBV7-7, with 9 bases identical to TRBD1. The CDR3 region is CASSLDRGNEQFF. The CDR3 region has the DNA TGTGCTAGCAGCTTGGACAGGGGCAATGAGCAGTTCTTC. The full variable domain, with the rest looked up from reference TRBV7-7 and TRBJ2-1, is GAGVSQSPRYKVTKRGQDVTLRCDPISSHATLYWYQQALGQGPEFLTYFNYEAQPDKSGLPSDRFSAERPEGSISTLTIQRTEQRDSAMYRCASSLDRGNEQFFGPGTRLTVL.